The rows below give T cell receptor beta chains drawn from one sample of a study of T cell repertoires in cytomegalovirus infection. TCRdb independently ran MiXCR on the reads; one entry per CDR3 protein. There are approximately 770,000 distinct CDR3 sequences in the sample; about 28% occur only once, and around 13% lies in the top ten. Which antigens these TCRs recognize remains unknown. This sample comprised cultured CD8+ T cells from PBMCs, obtained from culture after CMV antigen stimulation. These receptors were collected from a human donor in good health (CMV status not recorded). Some clones in this sample may be carry-over from other donors' samples. CDR3s include the opening cysteine and the closing phenylalanine or tryptophan.

V: TRBV5-5; CDR3: CASRGGLDNEQFF
V: TRBV6-1; CDR3: CASSGTGAIYEQYF
V: TRBV6-1; CDR3: CASSEALLNTEAFF
V: TRBV13; CDR3: CASSVSREESYNEQFF
V: TRBV12-3/TRBV12-4; CDR3: CASSRMTGINIQYF
V: TRBV4-1; CDR3: CASSQEGPGQGLYEQYF
V: TRBV7-6; CDR3: CASSSTGGRYGYTF
V: TRBV7-6; CDR3: CASSQGGDGFTGELFF
V: TRBV5-5; CDR3: CASSLRGVSLYNEQFF
V: TRBV7-6; CDR3: CASSPGQGGMETQYF
V: TRBV2; CDR3: CASRGDPETQYF
V: TRBV6-2/TRBV6-3; CDR3: CASSYSSRDPSSYNEQFF
V: TRBV7-9; CDR3: CASSLIAEKLFF
V: TRBV27; CDR3: CASSKRQGARDYGYTF
V: TRBV6-6; CDR3: CASSYGGLIGYTF
V: TRBV7-2; CDR3: CASPNPKDPYGYTF
V: TRBV6-1; CDR3: CASSEAPSAPSGANVLTF
V: TRBV7-6; CDR3: CASSLEGDSPKRSYTF
V: TRBV2; CDR3: CASRGAGRTDTQYF
V: TRBV7-9; CDR3: CASSLEGEPRAFF
V: TRBV7-2; CDR3: CASSATGGPPYSNQPQHF
V: TRBV5-4; CDR3: CASSFDRAAGNTIYF
V: TRBV3-1; CDR3: CASSQDLDDSGGPTYEQYF
V: TRBV7-6; CDR3: CASSKTGGADTQYF
V: TRBV2; CDR3: CASSVELPGLAGGSSYNEQFF
V: TRBV29-1; CDR3: CSVDAGQGLADTQYF
V: TRBV11-2; CDR3: CASSSEDRGYNEQFF
V: TRBV20-1; CDR3: CSANDRPYGYTF
V: TRBV7-2; CDR3: CATSKRPDIDSPLHF
V: TRBV7-9; CDR3: CASSFGVGDNSPLHF
V: TRBV7-9; CDR3: CASSLPSGFNGYTF
V: TRBV7-8; CDR3: CASSLQAANTGELFF
V: TRBV5-6; CDR3: CASSRNRDRANQPQHF
V: TRBV12-3/TRBV12-4; CDR3: CASSFTSGGPEYF
V: TRBV19; CDR3: CASSILGADTEAFF
V: TRBV5-1; CDR3: CASGYGTGEEKLFF
V: TRBV19; CDR3: CASSIVGLGNEQFF
V: TRBV7-8; CDR3: CASSLGARDPYNEQFF
V: TRBV10-3; CDR3: CAISGTGNQPQHF
V: TRBV6-5; CDR3: CASSYTGQQAYLSSGANVLTF
V: TRBV7-9; CDR3: CASTKDTTQYF
V: TRBV5-4; CDR3: CASSLYTRLEQYF
V: TRBV6-5; CDR3: CASSYFRDRGLLETQYF
V: TRBV4-1; CDR3: CASSQGTNYGYTF
V: TRBV6-2/TRBV6-3; CDR3: CASSFPGSTYEQYF
V: TRBV6-2/TRBV6-3; CDR3: CASTGQETQYF
V: TRBV27; CDR3: CASSARGRGTDTQYF
V: TRBV7-8; CDR3: CASSSGGQLSGPQHF
V: TRBV2; CDR3: CASSDQPLGTEAFF
V: TRBV6-6; CDR3: CASIWGPPDEKLFF
V: TRBV7-3; CDR3: CASSLPPSSSGELFF
V: TRBV6-5; CDR3: CASSWRGLETQYF
V: TRBV7-6; CDR3: CASSGRAVDKSSGANVLTF
V: TRBV10-2; CDR3: CASRSTSATDTQYF
V: TRBV27; CDR3: CASRVGLSYNEQFF
V: TRBV7-9; CDR3: CASRSDRGFTGELFF
V: TRBV7-3; CDR3: CASSRGLAYNTGELFF